This T cell receptor (beta chain) was identified in a study of T-cell memory formation after mild COVID-19. Looking at the study overall: TCR clusters largely stayed donor specific.

Study outcomes and limitations: Clones contracting across day 15 to 85 had a balanced CD4/CD8 profile; later expanding clones leaned CD4+.

MiXCR was run by TCRdb on the 5' RACE reads, yielding one entry per CDR3 protein. This sample yields about 560,000 distinct CDR3 sequences, of which roughly a sixth are seen a single time; around 8.1% belongs to the top ten. The V gene's germline CDR1 is SGDLS and CDR2 YYNGEE. Trimming removed 2 bases from V and 3 bases from J, with 8 bases in between. There are 14 residues in the CDR3. A note on this clonotype: Its antigen is not identified.

The receptor's source is an adult woman who had mild COVID-19 (a few samples of this study predate the infection). Cell type and time point are not known. The sequenced material came from PBMCs or a T cell subset sorted from them (not recorded which). The rearrangement uses TRBV9 and TRBJ2-2; unclear D gene. CDR3 in DNA: TGTGCCAGCAGCGTTAAGATGTACACCGGGGAGCTGTTTTTT. Translation: CASSVKMYTGELFF.